Shown below are 28 T cell receptor beta chains from a single sample sequenced in a study of circulating and synovial CD4+ cells in juvenile arthritis. Method: immunoSEQ multiplex PCR; TCRdb's copy keeps in-frame clones and lacks some. The top ten clones hold 0.68% of a sample with around 32,000 clones, roughly 95% of them seen once. The specimen sequenced was CD4+ T cells from blood. Receptor source: a human donor with juvenile idiopathic arthritis.

The gene calls are TRBV6-1 and TRBJ1-2, with a possible D match to TRBD1 (5 bases). The CDR3 sequence is 15 residues long. V was pared by 8 bases and J by 4 bases, with 20 bases between. The germline V gene encodes CDR1 MNHNS and CDR2 SASEGT. CDR3 DNA: TGTGCCAGCCGAGGGGAGGCAGCTTTTTCCTATGGCTACACCTTC. Its protein product is CASRGEAAFSYGYTF.

This clone has just a few counts. This chain's CDR3 is CASSVLAGVGYTF. CDR3 in DNA: TGTGCCAGCAGCGTCCTCGCAGGGGTTGGCTACACCTTC. This rearrangement joins TRBV9 to TRBJ1-2; weak D call: TRBD1 (6 bases). Germline CDR1 is SGDLS and CDR2 is YYNGEE. Trimming stripped 2 bases from V and 7 bases from J, with 12 bases between. The CDR3 runs to 13 residues.

The chain employs TRBV4-3 and TRBJ1-6, with TRBD1 matching over 7 bases. The CDR3 extends over 14 amino acids. Trimming removed 4 bases from V and 9 bases from J; junction bases left unmatched: 6. Germline assignment: CDR1 LGHNA and CDR2 YSLEER. CDR3 nucleotides: TGCGCCAGCAGCCCGAAGACAGGGCGTTCACCCCTCCACTTT. Amino acid sequence: CASSPKTGRSPLHF.

This chain links TRBV6-5 with TRBJ2-4, with TRBD1 as a possible D gene (5 bases). The V gene's germline CDR1 is MNHEY and CDR2 SVGAGI. The CDR3 contains 13 residues. V gave up 5 bases and J gave up 7 bases, with 12 bases separating them. The chain's CDR3 is CASSLSPGNIQYF. CDR3 coding DNA: TGTGCCAGCAGTCTGTCCCCAGGGAACATTCAGTACTTC.

The chain employs TRBV14 and TRBJ1-2, with no clear D. The CDR3 is 15 residues long. CDR1 is SGHDN, CDR2 FVKESK, per germline. V lost 4 bases and J lost 4, with 16 bases in between. DNA of the CDR3: TGTGCCAGCAGCCCCCTCGCGGCAGAGTTCTATGGCTACACCTTC. Translated: CASSPLAAEFYGYTF.

The rearrangement links TRBV6-1 to TRBJ2-5; 11 nucleotides agree with TRBD2. From germline, CDR1 is MNHNS and CDR2 SASEGT. The CDR3 consists of 14 residues. After removal of 7 bases from V and 5 bases from J, the junction contained 6 bases not matched to a gene. CDR3 residues: CASKTSGIQETQYF. The CDR3 region has the DNA TGTGCCAGCAAGACTAGCGGGATTCAGGAGACCCAGTACTTC.

The chain is built from TRBV20-1 and TRBJ2-4, with D possibly matching TRBD2 (5 bases). This CDR3 has 11 amino acids. The V gene lost 6 bases and the J gene lost 9 bases, with 12 bases spanning the gap. The germline V gene has CDR1 DFQATT and CDR2 SNEGSKA (reference sequence). DNA of the CDR3: TGCAGTGCCACCGGACTGTCCATTCAGTACTTC. This encodes CSATGLSIQYF.

The V gene is TRBV2, the J gene TRBJ1-5, with a tentative D call TRBD1 (6 bases). Germline V gene data show CDR1 as SNHLY and CDR2 as FYNNEI. V lost 3 bases to trimming and J lost 3 bases, with 9 bases between them. The CDR3 is 14 amino acids. The CDR3 loop reads CASSEDRFNQPQHF. The DNA of the CDR3 is TGTGCCAGCAGTGAGGACAGATTCAATCAGCCCCAGCATTTT.

The V and J genes are TRBV28 and TRBJ2-5; 11 nucleotides line up with TRBD1. Gene TRBJ2-7 matches the end of the DNA better, so the J call may be wrong. Germline V lookup: CDR1 MDHEN, CDR2 SYDVKM. The CDR3 extends over 15 amino acids. The CDR3 loop is CASSTPRTGGDEQYF. The DNA for the CDR3 is TGTGCCAGCAGTACCCCTCGGACAGGGGGCGACGAGCAGTACTTC.

The chain couples TRBV27 to TRBJ2-7, with D tentatively TRBD2 (6 bases). Germline lookup yields CDR1 MNHEY and CDR2 SMNVEV (reference sequence). Trimming left V 2 bases short and J 6 bases short, with 8 bases between. The CDR3 contains 12 residues. The CDR3 loop reads CASSLVGGEQYF. In DNA form, the CDR3 reads TGTGCCAGCAGTTTAGTGGGGGGCGAGCAGTACTTC.

The J gene is TRBJ1-1, the V gene TRBV11-3; 8 bases map to TRBD1. V shed 6 bases, J shed 3 bases, and the junction held 6 bases outside the gene matches. Germline values: CDR1 SGHNT, CDR2 YENEEA. The CDR3 extends over 14 amino acids. Written as DNA, the CDR3 is TGTGCCAGCAGTCACGGACAGGGAGACACTGAAGCTTTCTTT. It translates to CASSHGQGDTEAFF.

The chain links TRBV4-1 to TRBJ2-3; TRBD1 might be the D (6 bases). Germline-derived CDR1 and CDR2 are MGHRA and YSYEKL. This CDR3 region has 15 residues. The ends were cut back, 0 bases at V and 0 bases at J, with 7 bases in the middle. In DNA form, the CDR3 reads TGCGCCAGCAGCCAAGATACAGGGAGCACAGATACGCAGTATTTT. This encodes CASSQDTGSTDTQYF.

This chain links TRBV18 with TRBJ2-3; TRBD1 agrees at 7 bases. Germline V lookup: CDR1 KGHSH, CDR2 LQKENI. The J segment lost 1 base and the V segment lost 2 bases, leaving 6 bases of the junction unmatched. The CDR3 is made up of 16 amino acids. The DNA of the CDR3 is TGTGCCAGCTCACCAGGGAACAGGGGAGGCACAGATACGCAGTATTTT. Amino acid sequence: CASSPGNRGGTDTQYF.

V and J are TRBV23-1 and TRBJ2-4, with unresolved D. TRBV23-1 is assigned to the ORF class and has an uncertain function. Between the trimmed V and J ends, which lost 0 bases and 7 bases, there was a span of 16 bases. The CDR3 length is 16 residues. This CDR3 is CASSQSPDTVLNIQYF. DNA for the CDR3: TGCGCCAGCAGTCAATCCCCAGACACTGTCCTGAACATTCAGTACTTC.

This rearrangement joins TRBV4-2 to TRBJ1-1; D is uncertain. Germline V gene sequence: CDR1 LGHNA, CDR2 YNFKEQ. V gave up 1 base and J gave up 4 bases, with 7 bases separating them. The CDR3 extends over 13 amino acids. CDR3 amino acids: CASSQVGITEAFF. CDR3 nucleotides: TGTGCCAGCAGCCAAGTCGGGATCACTGAAGCTTTCTTT.

The CDR3: CAWRASAFGGFYEQYF. The CDR3 coding sequence is TGTGCCTGGAGGGCCTCTGCCTTTGGGGGGTTCTACGAGCAGTACTTC. The V call is TRBV30, the J call TRBJ2-7, with D perhaps matching TRBD2 (6 bases). CDR1 GTSNPN and CDR2 SVGIG come from the germline V gene (reference sequence). Between the trimmed V and J ends, which lost 3 bases and 3 bases, there was a span of 21 bases. There are 16 residues in the CDR3.

The chain is built from TRBV27 and TRBJ2-7; 8 bases are a match to TRBD2. Per germline, CDR1 MNHEY and CDR2 SMNVEV (reference sequence). With V trimmed by 3 bases and J by 6 bases, 4 bases remained unmatched. The CDR3 has 13 amino acids. The CDR3 nucleotides are TGTGCCAGCAGTTTGGTTCGGGGGGGCGAGCAGTACTTC. Translated: CASSLVRGGEQYF.

This chain connects TRBV9 to TRBJ2-1; D not resolved. This CDR3 contains 13 residues. Germline V gives CDR1 SGDLS, CDR2 YYNGEE. Trimming shortened V by 4 bases and J by 5 bases, and 10 bases separated the two germline ends. The chain's CDR3 is CASSLRGNNEQFF. The DNA for the CDR3 is TGTGCCAGCAGCCTCCGCGGAAACAATGAGCAGTTCTTC.

This clone showed up just once. The CDR3 coding sequence is TGTGCCAGCAGACAGGGTGCCTCCTACGAGCAGTACTTC. Protein sequence: CASRQGASYEQYF. The J gene is TRBJ2-7, the V gene TRBV6-5, with a possible D match to TRBD1 (6 bases). The CDR3 consists of 13 residues. V lost 6 bases to trimming and J lost 0 bases, with 9 bases between them. Per germline, CDR1 MNHEY and CDR2 SVGAGI.

This chain connects TRBV4-2 to TRBJ2-7; 7 bases map to TRBD1. The V segment lost 7 bases and the J segment 11 bases; nucleotides outside the gene matches: 11. CDR1 LGHNA and CDR2 YNFKEQ come from the germline V gene. The CDR3 is made up of 12 amino acids. As DNA, the CDR3 is TGTGCCAGCAAGCACGTAGACAGGGCAAAGTACTTC. Translation gives CASKHVDRAKYF.

The gene calls are TRBV19 and TRBJ2-3; 11 nucleotides line up with TRBD2. Trimming cost V 3 bases and J 3 bases; bases outside gene matches: 2. Germline V gene data show CDR1 as LNHDA and CDR2 as SQIVND (reference sequence). The CDR3 contains 15 residues. CDR3 protein: CASSILAGGTDTQYF. The CDR3 region has the DNA TGTGCCAGTAGTATCCTAGCGGGAGGTACAGATACGCAGTATTTT.

V is TRBV29-1 and J is TRBJ1-3, with 7 positions matching TRBD1. The J segment lost 0 bases and the V segment lost 7 bases, leaving 9 bases of the junction unmatched. CDR1 and CDR2 from the germline V gene are SQVTM and ANQGSEA. This CDR3 has 15 amino acids. Here the CDR3 DNA reads TGCAGCGCAACGGGACAGTCCTACTCTGGAAACACCATATATTTT. Its protein product is CSATGQSYSGNTIYF.

The chain links TRBV28 to TRBJ2-1; 13 nucleotides agree with TRBD2. There are 16 residues in the CDR3. J gave up 2 bases and V 3 bases, and 1 base lay outside the gene matches. Germline CDR1 is MDHEN and CDR2 is SYDVKM. CDR3 nucleotides: TGTGCCAGCAGTTTGGGGACTAGCGGGACCTACAATGAGCAGTTCTTC. Protein product: CASSLGTSGTYNEQFF.

This clone occurred once. The chain joins TRBV6-1 to TRBJ2-7, with 8 bases matching TRBD1. The V segment lost 6 bases and the J segment 3 bases; nucleotides outside the gene matches: 7. The CDR3 contains 14 residues. Per the germline V gene, CDR1 is MNHNS and CDR2 is SASEGT. CDR3 residues: CASSRGQGGYEQYF. In DNA, the CDR3 is TGTGCCAGCAGCCGCGGACAGGGTGGCTACGAGCAGTACTTC.

Here the CDR3 reads CASSATGATEAFF. The CDR3 nucleotides are TGTGCCAGCTCAGCCACAGGGGCGACTGAAGCTTTCTTT. V and J are TRBV18 and TRBJ1-1; 7 nucleotides line up with TRBD1. Germline V gene lookup returns CDR1 KGHSH and CDR2 LQKENI. After removal of 5 bases from V and 5 bases from J, the junction contained 5 bases not matched to a gene. The CDR3 has 13 amino acids.

The CDR3 reads CASSLAGTSGYNEQFF. DNA of the CDR3: TGTGCCAGCAGCTTAGCCGGGACTAGCGGTTACAATGAGCAGTTCTTC. This chain links TRBV7-2 with TRBJ2-1, with 11 bases identical to TRBD2. Looked up from germline, CDR1 is SGHTA and CDR2 is FQGNSA. The CDR3 is 16 residues long. J was trimmed by 4 bases and V by 0 bases; bases with no gene match: 2.

The chain employs TRBV5-1 and TRBJ2-5, with 15 bases matching TRBD2. The CDR3 has 21 residues. J gave up 1 base and V 4 bases, and 17 bases lay outside the gene matches. The germline CDR1 and CDR2 sequences are SGHRS and YFSETQ. CDR3 in DNA: TGCGCCAGCAGCGGGACCGGAACCTTGGGACTAGCGGGGGGCTTCCAAGAGACCCAGTACTTC. It translates to CASSGTGTLGLAGGFQETQYF.

This clone was recorded only once. V and J are TRBV29-1 and TRBJ1-3, with a tentative D call TRBD1 (5 bases). The CDR3 totals 14 residues. V was shortened by 1 base and J by 3 bases, with 10 bases between the two germline ends. Germline-derived CDR1 and CDR2 are SQVTM and ANQGSEA. The CDR3 loop reads CSVEGGQFGNTIYF. The CDR3 DNA is TGCAGCGTTGAAGGGGGCCAATTTGGAAACACCATATATTTT.